This T cell receptor (beta chain) comes out of a study of tumor-infiltrating lymphocytes in primary liver carcinoma. In the study overall: There were roughly 3.65 to 7.13 million productive TCRbeta reads per sample, a yield similar across tissue types. Overall study findings and caveats: Tumor top-250-clone fraction significantly exceeded that of blood (p = 0.039).

It was unsorted whole blood that yielded blood RNA, and germline DNA was also extracted. Researchers reported drawing 3.5 to 4 milliliters of peripheral blood before surgery. Comment on this clonotype: Its antigen is unidentified.

TCR beta cDNA was made from 500 ng total RNA with a constant-region primer. TCR beta libraries came from three nested multiplex PCR rounds using slightly modified ARM-PCR. Amplification in the first two PCR rounds was performed using TRBV1-TRBV30 forward primers and a C-beta reverse primer for 10 cycles each. In TCRdb, the multiplex PCR reads were re-called with MiXCR into one record per CDR3 protein. Of 180,000 or so distinct CDR3 sequences in the sample, roughly 60% were seen once. The V gene end was trimmed by 5 bases and the J gene end by 7 bases; junction bases not matched to a gene: 13. CDR3 size: 15 residues.

The sample was peripheral blood. This receptor was obtained from a man between 40 and 49 years old with primary liver carcinoma and hepatitis B virus infection. The V gene is TRBV12-3 or TRBV12-4, the J gene TRBJ2-7; 8 bases fit TRBD2. In DNA form, the CDR3 reads TGTGCCAGCAGTGTCCTCGGGAGGGTCGTGGAAGAGCAGTACTTC. Encoded protein: CASSVLGRVVEEQYF.